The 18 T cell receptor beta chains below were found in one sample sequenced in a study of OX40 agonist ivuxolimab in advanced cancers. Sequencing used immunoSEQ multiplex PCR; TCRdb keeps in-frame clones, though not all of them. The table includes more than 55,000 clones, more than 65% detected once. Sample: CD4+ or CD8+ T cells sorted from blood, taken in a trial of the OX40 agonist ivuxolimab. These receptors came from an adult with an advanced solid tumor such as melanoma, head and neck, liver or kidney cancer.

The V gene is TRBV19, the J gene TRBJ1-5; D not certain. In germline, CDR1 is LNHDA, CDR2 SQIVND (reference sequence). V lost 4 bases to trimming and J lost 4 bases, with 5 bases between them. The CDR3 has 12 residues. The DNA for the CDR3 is TGTGCCAGTAGTACCTATAATCAGCCCCAGCATTTT. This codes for CASSTYNQPQHF.

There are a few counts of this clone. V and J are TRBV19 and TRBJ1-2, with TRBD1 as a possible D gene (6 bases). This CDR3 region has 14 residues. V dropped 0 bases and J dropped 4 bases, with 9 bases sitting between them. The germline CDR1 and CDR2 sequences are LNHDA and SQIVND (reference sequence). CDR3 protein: CASSIEQGGYGYTF. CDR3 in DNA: TGTGCCAGTAGTATAGAACAGGGAGGCTATGGCTACACCTTC.

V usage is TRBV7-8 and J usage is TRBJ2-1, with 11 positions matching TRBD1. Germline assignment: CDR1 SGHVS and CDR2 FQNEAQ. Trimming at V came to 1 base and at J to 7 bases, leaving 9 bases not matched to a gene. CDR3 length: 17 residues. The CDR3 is CASSLVVGTGGWNEQFF. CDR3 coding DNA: TGTGCCAGCAGCTTAGTAGTTGGGACAGGGGGGTGGAATGAGCAGTTCTTC.

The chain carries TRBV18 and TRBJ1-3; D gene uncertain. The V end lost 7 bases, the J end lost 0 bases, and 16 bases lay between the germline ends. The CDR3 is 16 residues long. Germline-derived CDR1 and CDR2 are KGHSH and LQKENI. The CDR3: CASLTTPAISGNTIYF. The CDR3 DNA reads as TGTGCCAGCTTAACTACCCCAGCCATCTCTGGAAACACCATATATTTT.

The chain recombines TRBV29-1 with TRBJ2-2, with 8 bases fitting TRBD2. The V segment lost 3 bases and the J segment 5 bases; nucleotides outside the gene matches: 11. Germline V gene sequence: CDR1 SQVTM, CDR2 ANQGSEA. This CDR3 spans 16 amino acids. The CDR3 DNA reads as TGCAGCGTTGAGGCTGGTTCGGCGGGAGGTACCGGGGAGCTGTTTTTT. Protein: CSVEAGSAGGTGELFF.

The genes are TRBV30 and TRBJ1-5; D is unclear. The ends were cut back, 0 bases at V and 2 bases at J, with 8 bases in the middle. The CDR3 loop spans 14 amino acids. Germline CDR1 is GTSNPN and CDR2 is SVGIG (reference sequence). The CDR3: CAWSVRAGNQPQHF. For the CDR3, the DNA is TGTGCCTGGAGTGTACGGGCAGGCAATCAGCCCCAGCATTTT.

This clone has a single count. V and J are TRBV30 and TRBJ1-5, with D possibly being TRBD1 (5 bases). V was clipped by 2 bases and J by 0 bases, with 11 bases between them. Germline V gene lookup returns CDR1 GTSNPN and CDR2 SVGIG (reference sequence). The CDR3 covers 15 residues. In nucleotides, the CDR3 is TGTGCCTGGAGTCTGGGGCAGGTTAGCAATCAGCCCCAGCATTTT. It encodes CAWSLGQVSNQPQHF.

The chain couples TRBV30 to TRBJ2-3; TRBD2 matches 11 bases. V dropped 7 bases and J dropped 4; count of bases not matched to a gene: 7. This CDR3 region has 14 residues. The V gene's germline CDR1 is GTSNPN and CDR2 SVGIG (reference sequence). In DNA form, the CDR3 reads TGTGCCTCCGGTACTAGCGGGAGAGCAGATACGCAGTATTTT. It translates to CASGTSGRADTQYF.

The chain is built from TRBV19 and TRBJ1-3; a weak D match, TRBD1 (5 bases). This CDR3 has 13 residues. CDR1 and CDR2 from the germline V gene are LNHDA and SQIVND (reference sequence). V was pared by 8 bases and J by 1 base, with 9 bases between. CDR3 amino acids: CASADSSGNTIYF. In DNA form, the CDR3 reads TGTGCCAGTGCAGACAGTTCTGGAAACACCATATATTTT.

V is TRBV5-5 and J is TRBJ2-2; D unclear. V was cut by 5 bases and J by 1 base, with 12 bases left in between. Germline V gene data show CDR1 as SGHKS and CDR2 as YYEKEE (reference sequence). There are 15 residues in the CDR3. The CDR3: CASSSIPGNTGELFF. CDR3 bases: TGTGCCAGCAGTTCCATACCGGGGAACACCGGGGAGCTGTTTTTT.

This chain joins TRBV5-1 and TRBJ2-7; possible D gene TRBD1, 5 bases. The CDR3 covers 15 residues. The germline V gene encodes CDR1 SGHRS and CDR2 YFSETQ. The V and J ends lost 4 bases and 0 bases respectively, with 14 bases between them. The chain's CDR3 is CASSPRWGNSYEQYF. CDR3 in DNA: TGCGCCAGCAGCCCCCGGTGGGGCAACTCCTACGAGCAGTACTTC.

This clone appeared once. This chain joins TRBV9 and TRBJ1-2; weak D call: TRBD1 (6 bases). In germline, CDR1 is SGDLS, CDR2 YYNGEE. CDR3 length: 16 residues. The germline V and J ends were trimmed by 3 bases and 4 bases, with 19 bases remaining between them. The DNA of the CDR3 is TGTGCCAGCAGCGAATCTACAGGGACACCAATCTATGGCTACACCTTC. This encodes CASSESTGTPIYGYTF. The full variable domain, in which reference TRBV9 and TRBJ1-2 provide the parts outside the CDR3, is DSGVTQTPKHLITATGQRVTLRCSPRSGDLSVYWYQQSLDQGLQFLIQYYNGEERAKGNILERFSAQQFPDLHSELNLSSLELGDSALYFCASSESTGTPIYGYTFGSGTRLTVV.

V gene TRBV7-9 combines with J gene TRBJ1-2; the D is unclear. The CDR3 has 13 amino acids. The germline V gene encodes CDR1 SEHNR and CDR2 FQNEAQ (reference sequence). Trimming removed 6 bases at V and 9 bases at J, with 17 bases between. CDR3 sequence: CASRAEDAGCYTF. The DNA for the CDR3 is TGTGCCAGCAGGGCCGAAGACGCGGGGTGCTACACCTTC. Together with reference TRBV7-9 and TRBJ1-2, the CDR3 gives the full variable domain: DTGVSQNPRHKITKRGQNVTFRCDPISEHNRLYWYRQTLGQGPEFLTYFQNEAQLEKSRLLSDRFSAERPKGSFSTLEIQRTEQGDSAMYLCASRAEDAGCYTFGSGTRLTVV.

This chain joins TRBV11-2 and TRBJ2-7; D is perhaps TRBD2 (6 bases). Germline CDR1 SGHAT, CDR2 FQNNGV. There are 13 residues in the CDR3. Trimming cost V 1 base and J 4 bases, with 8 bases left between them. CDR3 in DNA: TGTGCCAGCAGCTTAGGCGGGGTGTACGAGCAGTACTTC. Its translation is CASSLGGVYEQYF.

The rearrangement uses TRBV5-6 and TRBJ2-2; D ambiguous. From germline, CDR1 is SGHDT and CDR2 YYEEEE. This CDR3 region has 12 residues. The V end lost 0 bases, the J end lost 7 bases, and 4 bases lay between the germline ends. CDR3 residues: CASSLAFGELFF. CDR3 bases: TGTGCCAGCAGCTTGGCTTTCGGGGAGCTGTTTTTT.

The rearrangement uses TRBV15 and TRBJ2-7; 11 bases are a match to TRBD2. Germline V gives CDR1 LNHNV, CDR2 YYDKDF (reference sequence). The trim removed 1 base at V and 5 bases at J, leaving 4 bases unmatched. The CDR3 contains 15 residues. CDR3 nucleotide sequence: TGTGCCACCAGCAGAGGTAGCGGGGGGGCCCACGAGCAGTACTTC. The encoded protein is CATSRGSGGAHEQYF.

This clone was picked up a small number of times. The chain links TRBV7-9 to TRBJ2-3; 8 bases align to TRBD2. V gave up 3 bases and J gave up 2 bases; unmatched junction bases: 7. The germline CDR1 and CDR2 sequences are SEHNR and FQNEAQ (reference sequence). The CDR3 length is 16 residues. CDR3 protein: CASSFLLAENTDTQYF. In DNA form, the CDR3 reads TGTGCCAGCAGCTTCCTACTAGCGGAGAACACAGATACGCAGTATTTT.

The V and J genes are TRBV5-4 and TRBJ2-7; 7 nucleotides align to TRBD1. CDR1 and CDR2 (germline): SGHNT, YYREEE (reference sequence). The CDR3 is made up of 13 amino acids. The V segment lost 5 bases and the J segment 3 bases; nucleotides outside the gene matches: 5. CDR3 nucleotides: TGTGCCAGCAGTACACAGGGGAGCTACGAGCAGTACTTC. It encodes CASSTQGSYEQYF. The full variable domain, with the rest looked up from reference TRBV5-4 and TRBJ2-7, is ETGVTQSPTHLIKTRGQQVTLRCSSQSGHNTVSWYQQALGQGPQFIFQYYREEENGRGNFPPRFSGLQFPNYSSELNVNALELDDSALYLCASSTQGSYEQYFGPGTRLTVT.